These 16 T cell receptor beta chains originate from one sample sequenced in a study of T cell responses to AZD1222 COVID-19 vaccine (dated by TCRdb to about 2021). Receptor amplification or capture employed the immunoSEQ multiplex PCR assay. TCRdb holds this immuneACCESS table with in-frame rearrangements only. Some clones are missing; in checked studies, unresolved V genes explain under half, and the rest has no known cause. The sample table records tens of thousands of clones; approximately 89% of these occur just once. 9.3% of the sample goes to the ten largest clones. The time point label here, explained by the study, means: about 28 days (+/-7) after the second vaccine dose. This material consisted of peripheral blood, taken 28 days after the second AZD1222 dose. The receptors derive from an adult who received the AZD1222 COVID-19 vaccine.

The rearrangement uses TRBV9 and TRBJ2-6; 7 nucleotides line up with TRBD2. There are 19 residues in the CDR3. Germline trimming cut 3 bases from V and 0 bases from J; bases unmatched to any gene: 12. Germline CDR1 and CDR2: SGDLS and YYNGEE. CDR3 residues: CASSADPGGGRSGANVLTF. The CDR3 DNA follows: TGTGCCAGCAGCGCCGACCCTGGGGGGGGACGCTCTGGGGCCAACGTCCTGACTTTC. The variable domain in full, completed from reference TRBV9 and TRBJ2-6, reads DSGVTQTPKHLITATGQRVTLRCSPRSGDLSVYWYQQSLDQGLQFLIQYYNGEERAKGNILERFSAQQFPDLHSELNLSSLELGDSALYFCASSADPGGGRSGANVLTFGAGSRLTVL.

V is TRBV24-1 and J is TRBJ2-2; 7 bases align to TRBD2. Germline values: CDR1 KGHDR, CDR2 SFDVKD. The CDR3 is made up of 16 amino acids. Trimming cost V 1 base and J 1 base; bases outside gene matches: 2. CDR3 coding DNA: TGTGCCACCAGTGATTTAGGCGGGGGGAACACCGGGGAGCTGTTTTTT. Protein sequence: CATSDLGGGNTGELFF.

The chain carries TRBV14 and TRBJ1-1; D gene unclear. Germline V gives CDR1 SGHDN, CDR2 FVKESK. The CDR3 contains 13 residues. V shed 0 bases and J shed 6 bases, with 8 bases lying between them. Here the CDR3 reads CASSQDLVAEAFF. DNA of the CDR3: TGTGCCAGCAGCCAAGATTTAGTTGCTGAAGCTTTCTTT.

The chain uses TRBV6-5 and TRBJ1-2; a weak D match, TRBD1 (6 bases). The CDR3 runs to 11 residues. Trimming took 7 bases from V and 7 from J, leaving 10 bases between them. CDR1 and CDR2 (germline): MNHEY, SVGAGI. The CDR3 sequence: CASTGGLGYTF. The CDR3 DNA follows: TGTGCCAGCACCGGGGGCCTTGGCTACACCTTC.

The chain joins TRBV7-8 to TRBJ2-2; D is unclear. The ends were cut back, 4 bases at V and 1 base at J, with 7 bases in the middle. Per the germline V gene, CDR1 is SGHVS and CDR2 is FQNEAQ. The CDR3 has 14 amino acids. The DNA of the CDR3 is TGTGCCAGCAGCTCGCCTTTGAACACCGGGGAGCTGTTTTTT. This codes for CASSSPLNTGELFF.

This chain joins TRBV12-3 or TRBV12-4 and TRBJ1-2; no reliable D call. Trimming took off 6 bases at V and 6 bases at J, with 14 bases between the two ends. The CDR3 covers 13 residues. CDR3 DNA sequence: TGTGCCAGCAGCTTAAGTTCCACAGATGGCTACACCTTC. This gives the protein CASSLSSTDGYTF.

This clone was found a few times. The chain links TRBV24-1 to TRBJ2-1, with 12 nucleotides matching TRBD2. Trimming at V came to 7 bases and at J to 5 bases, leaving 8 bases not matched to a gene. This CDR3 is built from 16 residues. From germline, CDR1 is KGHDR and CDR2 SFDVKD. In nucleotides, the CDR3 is TGTGCCACCAGCCCCCTCCCTAGCGGGAGGGACAATGAGCAGTTCTTC. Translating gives CATSPLPSGRDNEQFF.

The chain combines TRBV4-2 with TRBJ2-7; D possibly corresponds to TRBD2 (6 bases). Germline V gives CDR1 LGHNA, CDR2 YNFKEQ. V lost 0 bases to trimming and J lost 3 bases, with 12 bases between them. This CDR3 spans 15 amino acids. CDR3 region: CASSQDVDGGYEQYF. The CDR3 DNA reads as TGTGCCAGCAGCCAAGATGTGGACGGGGGCTACGAGCAGTACTTC.

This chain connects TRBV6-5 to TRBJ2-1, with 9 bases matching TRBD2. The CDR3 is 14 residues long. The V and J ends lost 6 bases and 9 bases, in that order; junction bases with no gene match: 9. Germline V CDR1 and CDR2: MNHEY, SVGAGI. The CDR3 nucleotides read TGTGCCAGCAGCTCCGGGACTAGCTACGGTGAGCAGTTCTTC. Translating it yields CASSSGTSYGEQFF.

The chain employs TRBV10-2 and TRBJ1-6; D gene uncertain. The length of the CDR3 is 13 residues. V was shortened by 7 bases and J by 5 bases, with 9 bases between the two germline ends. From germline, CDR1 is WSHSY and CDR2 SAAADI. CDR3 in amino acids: CASTLLDNSPLHF. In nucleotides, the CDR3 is TGCGCCAGCACCCTGCTAGATAATTCACCCCTCCACTTT.

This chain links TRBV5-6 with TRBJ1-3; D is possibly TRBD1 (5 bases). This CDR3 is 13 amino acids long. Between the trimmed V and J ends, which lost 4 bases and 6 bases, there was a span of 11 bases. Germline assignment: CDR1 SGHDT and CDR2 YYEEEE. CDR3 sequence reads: CASSGRVSNTIYF. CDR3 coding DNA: TGTGCCAGCAGCGGCAGGGTGTCAAACACCATATATTTT.

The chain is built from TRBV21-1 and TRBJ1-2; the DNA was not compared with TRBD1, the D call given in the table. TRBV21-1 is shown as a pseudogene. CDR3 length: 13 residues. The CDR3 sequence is CASSRYRGPGYTF. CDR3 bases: TGTGCCAGCAGCAGATACAGGGGGCCTGGCTACACCTTC.

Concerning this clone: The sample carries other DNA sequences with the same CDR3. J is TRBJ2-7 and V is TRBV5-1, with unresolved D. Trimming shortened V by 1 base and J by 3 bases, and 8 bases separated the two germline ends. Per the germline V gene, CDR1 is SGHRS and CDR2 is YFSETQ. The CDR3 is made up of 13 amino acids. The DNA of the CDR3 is TGCGCCAGCAGCTTGCCGCAAAGCTACGAGCAGTACTTC. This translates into CASSLPQSYEQYF.

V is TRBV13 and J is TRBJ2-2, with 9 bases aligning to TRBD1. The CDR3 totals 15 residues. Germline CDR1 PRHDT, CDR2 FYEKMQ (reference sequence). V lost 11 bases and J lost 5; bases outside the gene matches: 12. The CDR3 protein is CASRRGQGWTGELFF. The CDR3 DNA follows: TGTGCCTCCCGACGGGGACAGGGTTGGACCGGGGAGCTGTTTTTT.

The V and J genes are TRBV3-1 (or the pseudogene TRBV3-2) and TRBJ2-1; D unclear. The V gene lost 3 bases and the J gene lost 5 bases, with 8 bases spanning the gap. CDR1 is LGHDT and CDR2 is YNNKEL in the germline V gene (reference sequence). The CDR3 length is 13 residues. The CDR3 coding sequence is TGTGCCAGCAGCCAGGGCAGGAACAATGAGCAGTTCTTC. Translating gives CASSQGRNNEQFF.

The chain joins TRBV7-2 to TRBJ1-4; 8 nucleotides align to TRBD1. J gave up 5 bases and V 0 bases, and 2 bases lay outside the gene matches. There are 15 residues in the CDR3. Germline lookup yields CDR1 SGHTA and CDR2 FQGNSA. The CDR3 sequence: CASSLAAGGNEKLFF. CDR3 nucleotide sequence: TGTGCCAGCAGCTTAGCGGCAGGGGGCAATGAAAAACTGTTTTTT. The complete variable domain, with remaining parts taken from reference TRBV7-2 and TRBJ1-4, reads GAGVSQSPSNKVTEKGKDVELRCDPISGHTALYWYRQSLGQGLEFLIYFQGNSAPDKSGLPSDRFSAERTGGSVSTLTIQRTQQEDSAVYLCASSLAAGGNEKLFFGSGTQLSVL.